This T cell receptor beta chain emerged from a study of control samples from healthy donors and cancer patients. The assay was immunoSEQ multiplex PCR, and TCRdb's table has in-frame clones only and misses some. The table records about 140,000 clones, roughly 92% of them present only once. This clone was seen only once. The TCR originated in a middle-aged man in good health. Specimen: blood.

The DNA for the CDR3 is TGTGCCAGCAGCGCGGGACTAGCGGGACTCTCCTACGAGCAGTACTTC. Its translation is CASSAGLAGLSYEQYF. The J gene is TRBJ2-7, the V gene TRBV5-6, with 13 positions matching TRBD2. Germline values: CDR1 SGHDT, CDR2 YYEEEE. This CDR3 spans 16 amino acids. V was pared by 4 bases and J by 0 bases, with 4 bases of the junction left unmatched.